These 7 T cell receptor beta chains were all obtained from the same sample, sequenced in a study of T cell responses to AZD1222 COVID-19 vaccine. Profiled with immunoSEQ multiplex PCR; TCRdb holds only in-frame clones, not every one. The table lists some 130,000 clones, 85% to 95% of them singletons. Material: peripheral blood, obtained on day 0 of AZD1222 vaccination. The receptors come from an adult in good health.

This chain connects TRBV4-1 to TRBJ1-2; D remains ambiguous. There are 12 residues in the CDR3. The V end was cut by 6 bases, the J end by 8 bases, with 13 bases between. The germline gives CDR1 MGHRA, CDR2 YSYEKL. CDR3 bases: TGCGCCAGCAGTCGTTTTGGTTGGGGCTACACCTTC. This gives the protein CASSRFGWGYTF.

The V call is TRBV3-1 (or the pseudogene TRBV3-2), the J call TRBJ1-1; D is uncertain. With 5 bases removed from V and 6 bases from J, the gap between germline ends came to 7 bases. Germline V lookup: CDR1 LGHDT, CDR2 YNNKEL (reference sequence). The CDR3 extends over 11 amino acids. The CDR3 DNA follows: TGTGCCAGCAGCAATTTGGCTGAAGCTTTCTTT. Its protein product is CASSNLAEAFF.

Note on this clone: This sample also contains other DNA sequences that code for the same CDR3. This rearrangement joins TRBV18 to TRBJ1-1, with D unclear. Trimming pared 2 bases from V and 1 base from J, leaving 5 bases between. The CDR3 is 13 residues long. Germline V CDR1 and CDR2: KGHSH, LQKENI. CDR3 sequence (DNA): TGTGCCAGCTCACCAGGTCAGAACACTGAAGCTTTCTTT. Its translation is CASSPGQNTEAFF.

The genes are TRBV7-9 and TRBJ1-2; tentatively, D is TRBD1 (5 bases). V lost 1 base and J 6 bases, leaving 18 bases between the germline ends. This CDR3 is 16 amino acids long. Per germline, CDR1 SEHNR and CDR2 FQNEAQ (reference sequence). The CDR3 DNA sequence: TGTGCCAGCAGCTTAGGGACAACCGGAGTGATTAATGGCTACACCTTC. Translating it yields CASSLGTTGVINGYTF.

This sequence joins TRBV21-1 and TRBJ1-2. TRBV21-1 has pseudogene status. This CDR3 contains 13 residues. The CDR3 DNA is TGTGCCAGCAGCAAAGGGACCAGCTATGGCTACACCTTC. This translates into CASSKGTSYGYTF.

The chain joins TRBV13 to TRBJ1-2, with D possibly being TRBD1 (6 bases). The V gene's germline CDR1 is PRHDT and CDR2 FYEKMQ (reference sequence). Trimming pared 5 bases from V and 3 bases from J, leaving 10 bases between. The CDR3 sequence is 13 residues long. This CDR3 reads CASSAQGHYGYTF. The CDR3 DNA is TGTGCCAGCAGCGCACAGGGCCACTATGGCTACACCTTC.

The chain employs TRBV10-2 and TRBJ2-3; D not resolved. Trimming cost V 2 bases and J 0 bases, with 6 bases left between them. Germline assignment: CDR1 WSHSY and CDR2 SAAADI. The CDR3 consists of 14 residues. This CDR3 is CASSEGESTDTQYF. DNA for the CDR3: TGCGCCAGCAGTGAGGGAGAAAGCACAGATACGCAGTATTTT.